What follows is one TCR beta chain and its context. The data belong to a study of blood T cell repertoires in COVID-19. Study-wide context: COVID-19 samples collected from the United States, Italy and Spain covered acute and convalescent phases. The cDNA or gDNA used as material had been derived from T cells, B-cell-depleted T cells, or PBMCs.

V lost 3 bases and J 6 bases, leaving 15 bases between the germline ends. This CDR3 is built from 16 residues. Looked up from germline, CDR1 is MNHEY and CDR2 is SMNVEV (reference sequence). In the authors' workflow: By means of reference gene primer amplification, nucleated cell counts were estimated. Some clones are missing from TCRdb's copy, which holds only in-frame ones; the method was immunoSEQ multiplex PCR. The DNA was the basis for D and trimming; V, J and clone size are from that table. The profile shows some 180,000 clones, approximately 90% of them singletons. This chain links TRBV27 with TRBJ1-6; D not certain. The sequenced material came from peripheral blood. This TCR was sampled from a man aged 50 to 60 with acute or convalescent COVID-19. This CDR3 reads CASSLISGEGNSPLHF. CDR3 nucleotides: TGTGCCAGCAGTTTGATCTCCGGAGAGGGTAATTCACCCCTCCACTTT.